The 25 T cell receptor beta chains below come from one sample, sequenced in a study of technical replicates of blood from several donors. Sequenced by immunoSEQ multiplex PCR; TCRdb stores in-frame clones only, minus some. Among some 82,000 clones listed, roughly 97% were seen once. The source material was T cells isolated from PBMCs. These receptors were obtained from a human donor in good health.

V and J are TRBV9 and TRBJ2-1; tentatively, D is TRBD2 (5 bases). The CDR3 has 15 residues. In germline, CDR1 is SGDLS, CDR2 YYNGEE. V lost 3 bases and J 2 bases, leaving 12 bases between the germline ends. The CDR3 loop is CASSADSGTYNEQFF. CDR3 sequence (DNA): TGTGCCAGCAGCGCCGACTCCGGGACCTACAATGAGCAGTTCTTC.

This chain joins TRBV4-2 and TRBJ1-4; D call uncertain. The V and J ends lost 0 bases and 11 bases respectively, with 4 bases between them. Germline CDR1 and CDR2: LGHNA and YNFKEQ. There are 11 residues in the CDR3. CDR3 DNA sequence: TGTGCCAGCAGCCAAGACTCGAAACTGTTTTTT. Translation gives CASSQDSKLFF.

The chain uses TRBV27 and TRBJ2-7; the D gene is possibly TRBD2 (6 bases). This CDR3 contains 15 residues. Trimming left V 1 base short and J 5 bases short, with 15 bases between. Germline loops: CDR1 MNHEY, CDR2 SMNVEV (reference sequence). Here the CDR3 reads CASSLLSGRWHEQYF. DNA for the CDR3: TGTGCCAGCAGTTTATTGTCGGGGAGGTGGCACGAGCAGTACTTC.

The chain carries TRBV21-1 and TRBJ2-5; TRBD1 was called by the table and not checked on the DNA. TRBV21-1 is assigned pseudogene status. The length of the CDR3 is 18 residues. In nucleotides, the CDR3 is TGTGCCAGCACTGCCTATATTGACCACAGGGGGCACCAAGAGACCCAGTACTTC. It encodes CASTAYIDHRGHQETQYF.

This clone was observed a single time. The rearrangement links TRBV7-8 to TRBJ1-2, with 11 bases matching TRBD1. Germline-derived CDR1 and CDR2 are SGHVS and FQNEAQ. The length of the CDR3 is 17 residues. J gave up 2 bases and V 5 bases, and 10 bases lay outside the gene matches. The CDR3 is CASSTRGQGATNYGYTF. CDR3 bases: TGTGCCAGCAGCACGCGAGGACAGGGGGCTACGAACTATGGCTACACCTTC.

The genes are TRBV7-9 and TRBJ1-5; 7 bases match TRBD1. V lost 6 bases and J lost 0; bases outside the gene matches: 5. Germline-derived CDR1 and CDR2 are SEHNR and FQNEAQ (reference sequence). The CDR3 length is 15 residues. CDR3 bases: TGTGCCAGCAGTCCCGGGACAGTTAGCAATCAGCCCCAGCATTTT. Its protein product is CASSPGTVSNQPQHF. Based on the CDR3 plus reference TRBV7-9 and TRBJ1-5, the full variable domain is DTGVSQNPRHKITKRGQNVTFRCDPISEHNRLYWYRQTLGQGPEFLTYFQNEAQLEKSRLLSDRFSAERPKGSFSTLEIQRTEQGDSAMYLCASSPGTVSNQPQHFGDGTRLSIL.

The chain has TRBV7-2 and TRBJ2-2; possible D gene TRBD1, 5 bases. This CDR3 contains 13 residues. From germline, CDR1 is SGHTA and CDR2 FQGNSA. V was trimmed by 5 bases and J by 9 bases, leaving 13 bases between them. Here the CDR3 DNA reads TGTGCCAGCAGCGATATAAGGGGTCGGGAGCTGTTTTTT. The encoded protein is CASSDIRGRELFF.

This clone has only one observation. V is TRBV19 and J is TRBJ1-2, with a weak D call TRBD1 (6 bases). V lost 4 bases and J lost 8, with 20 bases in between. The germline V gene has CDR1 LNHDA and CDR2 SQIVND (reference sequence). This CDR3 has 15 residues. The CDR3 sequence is CASSTRQVYYEGYTF. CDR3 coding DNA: TGTGCCAGTAGTACACGACAGGTCTATTATGAAGGCTACACCTTC.

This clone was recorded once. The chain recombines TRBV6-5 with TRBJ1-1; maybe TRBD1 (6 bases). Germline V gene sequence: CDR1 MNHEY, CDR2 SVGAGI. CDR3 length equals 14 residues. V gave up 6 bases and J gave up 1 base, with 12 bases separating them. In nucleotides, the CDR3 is TGTGCCAGCAGGACTTCACAGGGGAACACTGAAGCTTTCTTT. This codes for CASRTSQGNTEAFF.

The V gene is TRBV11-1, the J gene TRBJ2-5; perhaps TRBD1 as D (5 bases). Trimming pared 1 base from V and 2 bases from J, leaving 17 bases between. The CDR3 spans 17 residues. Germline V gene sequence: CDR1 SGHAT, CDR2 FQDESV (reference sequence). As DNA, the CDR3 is TGTGCCAGCAGCTTAGGGGGCGCTGGATTGAGGCAAGAGACCCAGTACTTC. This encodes CASSLGGAGLRQETQYF.

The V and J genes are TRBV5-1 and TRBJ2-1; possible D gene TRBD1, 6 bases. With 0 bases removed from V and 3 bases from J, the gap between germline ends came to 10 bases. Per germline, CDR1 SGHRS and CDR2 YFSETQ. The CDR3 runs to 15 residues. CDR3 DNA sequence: TGCGCCAGCAGCTTGGAAGGGGACAACTACAATGAGCAGTTCTTC. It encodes CASSLEGDNYNEQFF.

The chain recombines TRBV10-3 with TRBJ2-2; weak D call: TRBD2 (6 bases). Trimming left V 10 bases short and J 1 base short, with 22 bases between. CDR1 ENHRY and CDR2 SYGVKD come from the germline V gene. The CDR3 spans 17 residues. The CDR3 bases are TGTGCCAACGCACCCGGGTCCGGGACTGTGAACACCGGGGAGCTGTTTTTT. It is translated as CANAPGSGTVNTGELFF.

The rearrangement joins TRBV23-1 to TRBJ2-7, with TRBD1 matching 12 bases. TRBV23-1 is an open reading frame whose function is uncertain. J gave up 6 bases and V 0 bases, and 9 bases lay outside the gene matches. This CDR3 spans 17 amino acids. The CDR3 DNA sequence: TGCGCCAGCAGTCAATCCCTCCGGGACAGGGGGCCAGGCGAGCAGTACTTC. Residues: CASSQSLRDRGPGEQYF.

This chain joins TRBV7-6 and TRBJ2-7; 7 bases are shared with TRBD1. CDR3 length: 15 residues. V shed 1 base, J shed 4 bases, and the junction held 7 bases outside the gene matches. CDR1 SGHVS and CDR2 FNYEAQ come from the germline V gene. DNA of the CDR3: TGTGCCAGCAGCTTAGGCTCGGGACAGCAGTACGAGCAGTACTTC. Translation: CASSLGSGQQYEQYF.

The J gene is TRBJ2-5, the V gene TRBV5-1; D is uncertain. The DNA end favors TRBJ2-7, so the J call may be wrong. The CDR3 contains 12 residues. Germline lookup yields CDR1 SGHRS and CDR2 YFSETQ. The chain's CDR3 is CASSLDNYEQYF. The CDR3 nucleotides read TGCGCCAGCAGCTTGGACAACTACGAGCAGTACTTC.

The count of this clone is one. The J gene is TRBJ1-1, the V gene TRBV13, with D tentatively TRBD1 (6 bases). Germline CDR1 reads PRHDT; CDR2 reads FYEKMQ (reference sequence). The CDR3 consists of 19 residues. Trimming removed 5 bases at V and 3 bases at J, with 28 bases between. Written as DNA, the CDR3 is TGTGCCAGCAGCCTTCATATGGACAGAGGCGGATCAATCGACACTGAAGCTTTCTTT. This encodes CASSLHMDRGGSIDTEAFF.

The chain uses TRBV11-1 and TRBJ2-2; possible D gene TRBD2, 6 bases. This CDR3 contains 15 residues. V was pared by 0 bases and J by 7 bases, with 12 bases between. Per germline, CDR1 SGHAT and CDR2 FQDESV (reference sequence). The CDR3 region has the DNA TGTGCCAGCAGCTTAGCGACGCCAGCGGGCGGGGAGCTGTTTTTT. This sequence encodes CASSLATPAGGELFF.

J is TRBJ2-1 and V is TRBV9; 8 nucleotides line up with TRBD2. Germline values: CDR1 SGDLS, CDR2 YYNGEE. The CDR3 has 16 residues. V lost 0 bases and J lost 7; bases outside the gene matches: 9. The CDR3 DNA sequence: TGTGCCAGCAGCGTAGTGATCGGGGGGGCCAAGAATGAGCAGTTCTTC. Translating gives CASSVVIGGAKNEQFF.

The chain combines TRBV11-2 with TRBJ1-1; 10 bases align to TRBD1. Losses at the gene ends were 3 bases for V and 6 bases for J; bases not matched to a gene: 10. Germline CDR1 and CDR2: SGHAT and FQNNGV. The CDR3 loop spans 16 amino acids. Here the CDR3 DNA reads TGTGCCAGCAGCTTTCCCCGGGACAGGGGTTCCCCTGAAGCTTTCTTT. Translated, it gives CASSFPRDRGSPEAFF.

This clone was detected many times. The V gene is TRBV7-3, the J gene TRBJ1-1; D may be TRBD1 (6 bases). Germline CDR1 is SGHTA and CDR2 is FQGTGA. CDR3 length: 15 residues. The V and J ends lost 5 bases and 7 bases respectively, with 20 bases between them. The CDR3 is CASSQSAGGRGEAFF. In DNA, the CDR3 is TGTGCCAGCAGCCAATCGGCGGGGGGCAGGGGTGAAGCTTTCTTT.

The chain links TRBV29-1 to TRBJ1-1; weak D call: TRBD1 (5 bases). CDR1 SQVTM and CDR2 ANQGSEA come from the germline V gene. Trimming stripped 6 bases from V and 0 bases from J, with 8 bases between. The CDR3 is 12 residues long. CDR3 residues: CSVETVNTEAFF. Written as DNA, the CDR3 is TGCAGCGTAGAGACAGTGAACACTGAAGCTTTCTTT.

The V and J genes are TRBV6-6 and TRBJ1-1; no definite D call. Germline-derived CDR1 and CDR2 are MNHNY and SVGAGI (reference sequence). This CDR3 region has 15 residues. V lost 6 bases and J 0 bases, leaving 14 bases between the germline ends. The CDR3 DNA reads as TGTGCCAGCAGCCCCCCCGGTATCTTGAACACTGAAGCTTTCTTT. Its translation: CASSPPGILNTEAFF.

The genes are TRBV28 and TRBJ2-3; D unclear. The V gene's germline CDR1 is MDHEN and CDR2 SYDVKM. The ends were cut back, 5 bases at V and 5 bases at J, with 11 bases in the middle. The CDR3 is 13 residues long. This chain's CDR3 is CASSIQVGDTQYF. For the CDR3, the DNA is TGTGCCAGCAGTATTCAGGTCGGAGATACGCAGTATTTT. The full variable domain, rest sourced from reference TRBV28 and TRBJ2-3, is DVKVTQSSRYLVKRTGEKVFLECVQDMDHENMFWYRQDPGLGLRLIYFSYDVKMKEKGDIPEGYSVSREKKERFSLILESASTNQTSMYLCASSIQVGDTQYFGPGTRLTVL.

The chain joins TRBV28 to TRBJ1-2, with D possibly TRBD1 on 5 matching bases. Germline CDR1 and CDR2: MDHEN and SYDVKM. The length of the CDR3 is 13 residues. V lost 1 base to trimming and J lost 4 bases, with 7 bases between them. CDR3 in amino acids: CASSLSGGYGYTF. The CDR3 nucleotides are TGTGCCAGCAGTTTATCGGGGGGCTATGGCTACACCTTC.

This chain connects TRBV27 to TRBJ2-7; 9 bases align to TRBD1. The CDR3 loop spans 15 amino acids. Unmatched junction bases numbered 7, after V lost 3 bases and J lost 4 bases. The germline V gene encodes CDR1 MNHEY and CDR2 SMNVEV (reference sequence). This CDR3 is CASSFSTGGAYEQYF. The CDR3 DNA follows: TGTGCCAGCAGTTTTTCCACAGGGGGCGCTTACGAGCAGTACTTC.